One sample yielded the 18 T cell receptor beta chains listed below, sequenced in a study of molecular identifiers for immune sequencing clone quantification. TCRdb analysed the PCR reads with MiXCR anew, one entry per CDR3 protein. The sample lists tens of thousands of distinct CDR3 sequences, around 20% occurring once. What was sequenced was naive CD8+ T cells from blood, with Jurkat cell RNA spiked in. Subset of the sample: FACS-sorted CD8+CD4-CCR7+CD45RA+ naive T cells. Source of these receptors: a human donor in good health. Some libraries in this study had Jurkat cell RNA spiked in.

This clonotype was seen a single time. This may stem from a read error, because a much larger clone lies one nucleotide away. The J gene is TRBJ1-5, the V gene TRBV6-2 or TRBV6-3; D unclear. This CDR3 has 19 residues. V gave up 4 bases and J gave up 2 bases, with 24 bases separating them. Germline lookup yields CDR1 MNHEY and CDR2 SVGEGT. The CDR3 sequence is CASSCDTAILGGRNQPQHF. DNA for the CDR3: TGTGCCAGCAGTTGCGATACGGCCATCCTGGGTGGTCGCAATCAGCCCCAGCATTTT.

This clonotype showed up just a few times. This rearrangement joins TRBV13 to TRBJ2-6; D might be TRBD2 (6 bases). CDR1 is PRHDT and CDR2 is FYEKMQ in the germline V gene (reference sequence). Trimming took 0 bases from V and 3 from J, leaving 6 bases between them. The CDR3 length is 15 residues. CDR3 bases: TGTGCCAGCAGCTTAGGGGGAGGTGGGGCCAACGTCCTGACTTTC. It codes for CASSLGGGGANVLTF.

This clonotype occurred many times. The chain recombines TRBV7-2 with TRBJ2-5; D unresolved. The CDR3 covers 15 residues. V lost 1 base and J 5 bases, leaving 14 bases between the germline ends. Germline CDR1 and CDR2: SGHTA and FQGNSA. As DNA, the CDR3 is TGTGCCAGCAGCTTAGAAGCCCCCCTCGGGGAGACCCAGTACTTC. Protein product: CASSLEAPLGETQYF.

On this clonotype: This may be a read error, as it is one base from a much larger clone. The chain combines TRBV6-6 with TRBJ1-2; D is perhaps TRBD1 (5 bases). The germline CDR1 and CDR2 sequences are MNHNY and SVGAGI (reference sequence). CDR3 size: 16 residues. V lost 6 bases and J lost 5, with 22 bases in between. The CDR3 DNA sequence: TGTGCCAGCAGCGAATCCGGGGCGTCCGTCCTTTATGGCTACACCTTC. Translating gives CASSESGASVLYGYTF.

Written as DNA, the CDR3 is TGTGCCAGCACCAGGATAGATCAGCCCCAGCATTTT. Amino acid sequence: CASTRIDQPQHF. This chain joins TRBV12-3 or TRBV12-4 and TRBJ1-5; D uncertain. This CDR3 is 12 amino acids long. V lost 7 bases and J 5 bases, leaving 9 bases between the germline ends.

This clonotype was recorded a few times. This could be a read error, since a much larger clone is one nucleotide away. The chain is built from TRBV27 and TRBJ2-7, with 9 positions matching TRBD2. J lost 0 bases, V lost 8 bases, and 11 bases had no gene match. The CDR3 has 16 amino acids. Germline V gene data show CDR1 as MNHEY and CDR2 as SMNVEV (reference sequence). The CDR3 DNA sequence: TGTGCCAGCGGCCCTGCTCTAGCGGGATTCTCCTACGAGCAGTACTTC. The encoded protein is CASGPALAGFSYEQYF.

This CDR3 reads CASSPSGTVNTEAFF. The DNA of the CDR3 is TGTGCCAGCAGCCCATCCGGGACGGTGAACACTGAAGCTTTCTTT. The chain combines TRBV7-9 with TRBJ1-1; D is perhaps TRBD1 (5 bases). Trimming pared 5 bases from V and 0 bases from J, leaving 13 bases between. CDR3 length: 15 residues. Germline CDR1 and CDR2: SEHNR and FQNEAQ (reference sequence).

V is TRBV29-1 and J is TRBJ2-1; TRBD2 aligns across 7 bases. V trimming: 7 bases; J trimming: 2 bases; junction bases outside the gene matches: 5. Germline CDR1 SQVTM, CDR2 ANQGSEA. The CDR3 extends over 13 amino acids. As DNA, the CDR3 is TGCAGCGCTACTAGCGCGACCTACAATGAGCAGTTCTTC. This encodes CSATSATYNEQFF.

This clonotype appeared a few times. The DNA for the CDR3 is TGTGCCAGCAGTTCCCTGCGACTAGCGGGGGTGAGCACAGATACGCAGTATTTT. Translating it yields CASSSLRLAGVSTDTQYF. The V and J genes are TRBV6-1 and TRBJ2-3, with TRBD2 matching 12 bases. The junction had 9 bases not matched to a gene; V was cut back by 5 bases and J by 0 bases. This CDR3 is 18 amino acids long. The V gene's germline CDR1 is MNHNS and CDR2 SASEGT.

This clonotype turned up a few times. This CDR3 reads CAISESGSEAFF. Written as DNA, the CDR3 is TGTGCCATCAGTGAATCCGGGTCTGAAGCTTTCTTT. V gene TRBV10-3 combines with J gene TRBJ1-1; D remains ambiguous. CDR1 is ENHRY and CDR2 is SYGVKD in the germline V gene. V was pared by 3 bases and J by 6 bases, with 8 bases between. The CDR3 consists of 12 residues.

The sample holds many counts of this clonotype. This rearrangement joins TRBV10-3 to TRBJ2-3; 8 bases align to TRBD2. This CDR3 has 17 residues. CDR1 and CDR2 (germline): ENHRY, SYGVKD. Trimming at V came to 6 bases and at J to 0 bases, leaving 11 bases not matched to a gene. The CDR3 sequence: CAISEDFLAGSTDTQYF. The CDR3, as DNA: TGTGCCATCAGCGAAGATTTTTTAGCGGGAAGCACAGATACGCAGTATTTT.

This clonotype has at least ten counts. The CDR3 sequence is CASSQHRAMNTEAFF. DNA for the CDR3: TGCGCCAGCAGCCAGCACAGGGCCATGAACACTGAAGCTTTCTTT. V and J are TRBV4-3 and TRBJ1-1; perhaps TRBD1 as D (6 bases). The CDR3 spans 15 residues. Germline assignment: CDR1 LGHNA and CDR2 YSLEER. The V end lost 3 bases, the J end lost 0 bases, and 11 bases lay between the germline ends.

This clonotype was recorded a few times. J is TRBJ2-5 and V is TRBV24-1; 8 bases are a match to TRBD2. This CDR3 is 18 amino acids long. CDR1 is KGHDR and CDR2 is SFDVKD in the germline V gene. The J segment lost 6 bases and the V segment lost 0 bases, leaving 14 bases of the junction unmatched. The CDR3 sequence is CATSDLQYREGLRKTQYF. As DNA, the CDR3 is TGTGCCACCAGTGATTTGCAATACCGGGAGGGCCTTAGAAAGACCCAGTACTTC.

Turning to this clonotype: A much larger clone differs by one base, so this may be a read error. The chain uses TRBV27 and TRBJ2-5, with D possibly matching TRBD1 (6 bases). V dropped 6 bases and J dropped 5 bases, with 13 bases sitting between them. CDR1 is MNHEY and CDR2 is SMNVEV in the germline V gene (reference sequence). The CDR3 is 13 amino acids. The DNA of the CDR3 is TGTGCCAGCAGGCCCAGGGGTGGGGAGACCCAGTACTTC. Amino acid sequence: CASRPRGGETQYF.

The CDR3 spells CASSLVRGQTGELFF. In nucleotides, the CDR3 is TGTGCCAGCAGCTTAGTCAGGGGGCAAACCGGGGAGCTGTTTTTT. The V and J genes are TRBV7-6 and TRBJ2-2; 8 nucleotides match TRBD1. The CDR3 length is 15 residues. The germline V gene encodes CDR1 SGHVS and CDR2 FNYEAQ. The trim removed 1 base at V and 5 bases at J, leaving 3 bases unmatched.

The V and J genes are TRBV27 and TRBJ2-7; weak D call: TRBD2 (5 bases). The CDR3 is 14 residues long. Germline V gives CDR1 MNHEY, CDR2 SMNVEV (reference sequence). V was shortened by 6 bases and J by 6 bases, with 18 bases between the two germline ends. For the CDR3, the DNA is TGTGCCAGCAGGCCCGGGGTACGGCCCTTCGAGCAGTACTTC. Translated: CASRPGVRPFEQYF.

In its sample, this clonotype was seen many times. CDR3 nucleotides: TGTGCCATCAGTGACGGCAGGGTCTACGAGCAGTACTTC. Amino acids: CAISDGRVYEQYF. The chain has TRBV10-3 and TRBJ2-7; D is possibly TRBD1 (5 bases). This CDR3 spans 13 amino acids. V lost 3 bases to trimming and J lost 3 bases, with 9 bases between them. CDR1 is ENHRY, CDR2 SYGVKD, per germline.

With regard to this clonotype: A much more abundant neighbour one base away suggests this may be a read error. The chain employs TRBV4-1 and TRBJ2-5; D perhaps matches TRBD1 (6 bases). In germline, CDR1 is MGHRA, CDR2 YSYEKL. This CDR3 spans 14 amino acids. The CDR3 protein is CASNQAQGPETQYF. In DNA form, the CDR3 reads TGCGCCAGCAACCAAGCACAGGGACCCGAGACCCAGTACTTC.